This T cell receptor (beta chain) emerged from a study of blood T cell repertoires in COVID-19. About the research overall: Acute and convalescent COVID-19 specimens originated in the United States, Italy and Spain. Sources were T cells, B-cell-depleted T cells, or PBMCs; the material itself was cDNA or gDNA.

As handled by the study authors: Estimation of nucleated cell counts relied on the amplification of reference gene primers. Only in-frame clones appear in the TCRdb table, and some are missing; sequencing was by immunoSEQ multiplex PCR. V and J calls and clone size are given by that table; D and trimming were obtained from the DNA. Seen here are 50,000 or so clones, around 84% observed once, and the top ten hold over 2%. Germline V lookup: CDR1 GTSNPN, CDR2 SVGIG (reference sequence). Trimming took off 4 bases at V and 1 base at J, with 14 bases between the two ends. CDR3 length equals 15 residues. This clone was detected only once.

The chain couples TRBV30 to TRBJ1-5, with D maybe TRBD1 (6 bases). The sequenced material came from peripheral blood. The TCR comes from a man in his fifties with acute or convalescent COVID-19. The CDR3 bases are TGTGCCTGGACCTCAGGGACACGGAGCAATCAGCCCCAGCATTTT. Residues: CAWTSGTRSNQPQHF.